A single sample is the source of the 14 T cell receptor beta chains below, sequenced in a study of spatial heterogeneity in lung cancer. TCRdb redid the calling of the 5' RACE reads with MiXCR, one entry per CDR3 protein. The profile shows 11,000 to 15,000 distinct CDR3 sequences, 9.5% to 14% of them singletons. The time point was: sample taken at primary tumor resection. Sequencing of whole RNA from tumor, nontumor lung or frozen PBMC involved no sorting. The specimen was PBMCs, collected at surgery. The receptors shown here come from a female donor with early-stage non-small cell lung cancer.

This clonotype was seen only a few times. The chain recombines TRBV2 with TRBJ2-3, with 13 nucleotides matching TRBD2. Unmatched junction bases numbered 4, after V lost 6 bases and J lost 4 bases. The germline gives CDR1 SNHLY, CDR2 FYNNEI. The CDR3 covers 15 residues. CDR3 coding DNA: TGTGCCAGCAGGAGACTAGCGGGGGGCCCAGATACGCAGTATTTT. Its protein product is CASRRLAGGPDTQYF.

With regard to this clonotype: Since a much larger clone is just one base distant, this may be a read error. The J gene is TRBJ2-7, the V gene TRBV11-2; D possibly corresponds to TRBD1 (5 bases). The CDR3 totals 13 residues. Germline V lookup: CDR1 SGHAT, CDR2 FQNNGV. CDR3 amino acids: CVSTSRVNYEQYF. The CDR3 DNA sequence: TGTGTCAGCACCAGCAGGGTGAATTACGAGCAGTACTTC.

This clonotype was seen ten or more times. The CDR3: CASSLMVGNYEQYF. The CDR3 DNA is TGTGCCAGCAGCTTAATGGTGGGGAACTACGAGCAGTACTTC. V usage is TRBV7-3 and J usage is TRBJ2-7; no reliable D call. V gave up 1 base and J gave up 3 bases, with 10 bases separating them. The CDR3 is 14 residues long. Germline values: CDR1 SGHTA, CDR2 FQGTGA.

The genes are TRBV5-1 and TRBJ1-6; D possibly corresponds to TRBD1 (6 bases). CDR1 is SGHRS and CDR2 is YFSETQ in the germline V gene. Trimming took 3 bases from V and 9 from J, leaving 16 bases between them. The CDR3 length is 15 residues. CDR3 sequence (DNA): TGCGCCAGCAGCTCCGATGGAGGGGGGGGTTCACCCCTCCACTTT. Its translation is CASSSDGGGGSPLHF.

This clonotype was seen repeatedly, ten times or more. The V gene is TRBV7-2, the J gene TRBJ2-7; 11 bases align to TRBD1. V gave up 5 bases and J gave up 0 bases; unmatched junction bases: 9. Germline-derived CDR1 and CDR2 are SGHTA and FQGNSA. The CDR3 has 17 amino acids. CDR3 loop: CASSTRTGGSSSYEQYF. The CDR3 nucleotides read TGTGCCAGCAGCACGAGGACAGGGGGCTCAAGCTCCTACGAGCAGTACTTC.

Relative to its sample, this clonotype is medium-sized. V and J are TRBV7-9 and TRBJ2-1; D possibly matches TRBD1 or TRBD2 (5 bases each). Per germline, CDR1 SEHNR and CDR2 FQNEAQ (reference sequence). The CDR3 has 14 amino acids. The ends were cut back, 1 base at V and 8 bases at J, with 12 bases in the middle. CDR3 residues: CASSLGVRGDEQFF. The CDR3 nucleotides are TGTGCCAGCAGCTTAGGGGTGAGGGGCGATGAGCAGTTCTTC.

This clonotype is judged medium-sized. J is TRBJ1-2 and V is TRBV28; D uncertain. Trimming cost V 6 bases and J 3 bases, with 11 bases left between them. Germline CDR1 is MDHEN and CDR2 is SYDVKM. The CDR3 extends over 13 amino acids. CDR3 amino acids: CASRLSGDYGYTF. The DNA for the CDR3 is TGTGCCAGCAGGTTGAGTGGGGACTATGGCTACACCTTC.

This clonotype has only a few counts. CDR3: CSPTLGATNTEAFF. CDR3 coding DNA: TGCAGTCCGACCCTCGGGGCCACGAACACTGAAGCTTTCTTT. The rearrangement joins TRBV20-1 to TRBJ1-1; D is possibly TRBD1 (5 bases). There are 14 residues in the CDR3. Germline loops: CDR1 DFQATT, CDR2 SNEGSKA (reference sequence). V lost 8 bases, J lost 1 base, and 17 bases lay in between.

This clonotype was counted at least ten times. The chain employs TRBV5-1 and TRBJ2-1, with 11 bases lining up with TRBD2. The CDR3 totals 14 residues. From germline, CDR1 is SGHRS and CDR2 YFSETQ. Trimming removed 4 bases from V and 6 bases from J; junction bases left unmatched: 3. The CDR3 DNA is TGCGCCAGCAGCGTAGCGGGGGGGCCCAATGAGCAGTTCTTC. This translates into CASSVAGGPNEQFF.

This clonotype was counted ten times or more. The chain employs TRBV20-1 and TRBJ1-2, with D unresolved. Trimming pared 1 base from V and 3 bases from J, leaving 9 bases between. The CDR3 runs 13 residues. Germline-derived CDR1 and CDR2 are DFQATT and SNEGSKA (reference sequence). This CDR3 is CSARVREDYGYTF. The CDR3 DNA follows: TGCAGTGCTAGAGTCCGGGAGGACTATGGCTACACCTTC.

This clonotype was counted between two and nine times. J is TRBJ2-1 and V is TRBV27; D gene unclear. Looked up from germline, CDR1 is MNHEY and CDR2 is SMNVEV (reference sequence). Deletions cut 4 bases from V and 0 bases from J, with 7 bases between. The CDR3 covers 14 residues. The CDR3 bases are TGTGCCAGCAGTTCCATGAGCTCCTACAATGAGCAGTTCTTC. Translating gives CASSSMSSYNEQFF.

This clonotype was recorded at least ten times. The chain carries TRBV2 and TRBJ2-3, with TRBD1 as a possible D gene (6 bases). This CDR3 is built from 15 residues. Germline lookup yields CDR1 SNHLY and CDR2 FYNNEI. The germline V and J ends were trimmed by 6 bases and 4 bases, with 17 bases remaining between them. CDR3 loop: CASSATGGFSDTQYF. The CDR3 DNA reads TGTGCCAGCAGCGCGACAGGCGGTTTCTCAGATACGCAGTATTTT.

The sample holds many counts of this clonotype. The chain carries TRBV20-1 and TRBJ2-5, with D perhaps TRBD1 or TRBD2 (6 bases each). From germline, CDR1 is DFQATT and CDR2 SNEGSKA (reference sequence). V was pared by 4 bases and J by 0 bases, with 15 bases between. There are 15 residues in the CDR3. CDR3 in DNA: TGCAGTGCTATCCCAGGGGACTGGTACCAAGAGACCCAGTACTTC. It specifies CSAIPGDWYQETQYF.

This clonotype has at least ten counts. This chain links TRBV18 with TRBJ2-7, with 9 bases identical to TRBD2. Germline V gene data show CDR1 as KGHSH and CDR2 as LQKENI. J gave up 2 bases and V 3 bases, and 8 bases lay outside the gene matches. CDR3 length equals 16 residues. CDR3 nucleotide sequence: TGTGCCAGCTCACCGCTAAGCGGGGGGTTAACCTACGAGCAGTACTTC. Residues: CASSPLSGGLTYEQYF.